These 26 T cell receptor beta chains were all obtained from the same sample, sequenced in a study of vaccination and CD4 T cells after COVID-19. Cultured CD4+ T cells had their DNA profiled by the Oncomine TCR Beta short-read assay. TCRdb redid the calling of the PCR reads with MiXCR, one entry per CDR3 protein. Here the sample spans around 26,000 distinct CDR3 sequences, about 64% being singletons. Antigen specificity for these receptors is unknown. The treatment: 10-day PBMC culture with coronavirus spike peptide pools or control peptides (ViraFEST assay). Material: CD4+ T cells from blood, cultured in vitro. Every receptor here comes from a human donor who had recovered from COVID-19.

To note about this clonotype: One end of the junction fails to match germline, which may point to a read error. The chain has TRBV27 and TRBJ2-4; 12 bases are shared with TRBD2. The CDR3 length is 15 residues. CDR1 and CDR2 (germline): MNHEY, SMNVEV (reference sequence). CDR3 coding DNA: TGTGCCAGCAGCCGAGAGGTTGCTACTAGCGGGAGGCTCGTTTTC. Translating it yields CASSREVATSGRLVF.

The chain couples TRBV14 to TRBJ2-3; D gene unclear. The V gene lost 5 bases and the J gene lost 4 bases, with 13 bases spanning the gap. This CDR3 has 14 residues. CDR1 and CDR2 from the germline V gene are SGHDN and FVKESK. CDR3 sequence (DNA): TGTGCCAGCAGCGCGCGGCAGGTAGCAGATACGCAGTATTTT. It encodes CASSARQVADTQYF. Based on the CDR3 plus reference TRBV14 and TRBJ2-3, the full variable domain is EAGVTQFPSHSVIEKGQTVTLRCDPISGHDNLYWYRRVMGKEIKFLLHFVKESKQDESGMPNNRFLAERTGGTYSTLKVQPAELEDSGVYFCASSARQVADTQYFGPGTRLTVL.

This chain links TRBV5-1 with TRBJ2-7, with 7 bases lining up with TRBD2. The junction had 13 bases not matched to a gene; V was cut back by 4 bases and J by 3 bases. The CDR3 runs 16 residues. Germline values: CDR1 SGHRS, CDR2 YFSETQ. CDR3 nucleotide sequence: TGCGCCAGCAGCCTACCTAAGCGGGGAAGAGACTACGAGCAGTACTTC. Translating it yields CASSLPKRGRDYEQYF.

This rearrangement joins TRBV2 to TRBJ1-1, with D maybe TRBD1 (5 bases). Trimming cost V 8 bases and J 0 bases, with 10 bases left between them. The length of the CDR3 is 13 residues. The germline V gene has CDR1 SNHLY and CDR2 FYNNEI. The CDR3 DNA is TGTGCCAGCCCGGGACGGCTGAACACTGAAGCTTTCTTT. Translation gives CASPGRLNTEAFF.

The rearrangement joins TRBV6-1 to TRBJ1-6; 8 nucleotides agree with TRBD1. The V segment lost 6 bases and the J segment 7 bases; nucleotides outside the gene matches: 5. The CDR3 length is 14 residues. Looked up from germline, CDR1 is MNHNS and CDR2 is SASEGT. The CDR3 coding sequence is TGTGCCAGCAGAAGTGACAGGGGCAATTCACCCCTCCACTTT. Translated: CASRSDRGNSPLHF.

CDR3 DNA sequence: TGTGCCAGCAGAGCTCCGGGACAGGGTGGGTCCTATGGCTACACCTTC. It is translated as CASRAPGQGGSYGYTF. The genes are TRBV28 and TRBJ1-2; 9 bases match TRBD1. The CDR3 has 16 residues. Germline CDR1 and CDR2: MDHEN and SYDVKM. The J segment lost 4 bases and the V segment lost 6 bases, leaving 12 bases of the junction unmatched.

This clonotype was counted between two and nine times. The V call is TRBV20-1, the J call TRBJ2-1, with TRBD2 matching 7 bases. Germline V CDR1 and CDR2: DFQATT, SNEGSKA (reference sequence). The CDR3 has 14 amino acids. J lost 7 bases, V lost 5 bases, and 11 bases had no gene match. As DNA, the CDR3 is TGCAGTGCTCTACTCTCGCGGGAGTTAAATGAGCAGTTCTTC. Its protein is CSALLSRELNEQFF.

This clonotype was picked up a small number of times. This chain connects TRBV27 to TRBJ1-3; D not resolved. Per the germline V gene, CDR1 is MNHEY and CDR2 is SMNVEV (reference sequence). This CDR3 region has 13 residues. V was trimmed by 4 bases and J by 8 bases, leaving 12 bases between them. The CDR3 loop is CASSSGFTDTIYF. The DNA of the CDR3 is TGTGCCAGCAGTTCTGGGTTCACAGACACCATATATTTT.

This clonotype was picked up a small number of times. The J gene is TRBJ1-5, the V gene TRBV20-1; no reliable D call. The CDR3 totals 15 residues. The ends were cut back, 1 base at V and 0 bases at J, with 10 bases in the middle. Germline V gene lookup returns CDR1 DFQATT and CDR2 SNEGSKA (reference sequence). The CDR3 sequence is CSARGGSLSNQPQHF. CDR3 nucleotides: TGCAGTGCTAGAGGTGGGTCTCTTAGCAATCAGCCCCAGCATTTT.

The chain joins TRBV9 to TRBJ2-5; D remains unclear. The CDR3 covers 14 residues. Deletions cut 4 bases from V and 4 bases from J, with 14 bases between. Germline V lookup: CDR1 SGDLS, CDR2 YYNGEE. The CDR3 coding sequence is TGTGCCAGCAGCCCAGGCAGTTTAAGAGAGACCCAGTACTTC. It specifies CASSPGSLRETQYF.

V usage is TRBV20-1 and J usage is TRBJ1-2; no reliable D call. The CDR3 has 14 amino acids. From germline, CDR1 is DFQATT and CDR2 SNEGSKA (reference sequence). CDR3 coding DNA: TGCAGCGGGCCCCGGGCGGGGAGTTTAGGGGGCTACACCTTC. This encodes CSGPRAGSLGGYTF.

This clonotype was observed a single time. The chain is built from TRBV6-5 and TRBJ2-7; 7 bases align to TRBD1. Germline values: CDR1 MNHEY, CDR2 SVGAGI. The V gene end was trimmed by 2 bases and the J gene end by 3 bases; junction bases not matched to a gene: 1. This CDR3 has 13 amino acids. CDR3 DNA sequence: TGTGCCAGCAGTTACAGACAGGGCTACGAGCAGTACTTC. This gives the protein CASSYRQGYEQYF.

The rearrangement links TRBV28 to TRBJ2-1; TRBD2 matches at 7 bases. Germline loops: CDR1 MDHEN, CDR2 SYDVKM. The CDR3 loop spans 14 amino acids. V was pared by 4 bases and J by 6 bases, with 6 bases of the junction left unmatched. The CDR3 DNA reads as TGTGCCAGCAGTTCATCGGGAGGAACCAATGAGCAGTTCTTC. Translating it yields CASSSSGGTNEQFF.

This rearrangement joins TRBV5-6 to TRBJ1-6; TRBD1 might be the D (5 bases). This CDR3 has 14 amino acids. Trimming left V 7 bases short and J 6 bases short, with 14 bases between. CDR1 is SGHDT, CDR2 YYEEEE, per germline. CDR3 loop: CASDQVGTNSPLHF. The CDR3 nucleotides are TGTGCCAGCGATCAGGTGGGGACTAATTCACCCCTCCACTTT.

The gene calls are TRBV6-1 and TRBJ2-2; no clear D. V was cut by 2 bases and J by 5 bases, with 6 bases left in between. Germline V gives CDR1 MNHNS, CDR2 SASEGT. This CDR3 comprises 13 residues. The CDR3 DNA is TGTGCCAGCAGTGAACGATTGACCGGGGAGCTGTTTTTT. Translating gives CASSERLTGELFF.

The chain recombines TRBV7-9 with TRBJ2-3; D not resolved. This CDR3 contains 13 residues. Trimming pared 2 bases from V and 10 bases from J, leaving 13 bases between. Germline V lookup: CDR1 SEHNR, CDR2 FQNEAQ (reference sequence). The CDR3 bases are TGTGCCAGCAGCTTAACCGGGCTCCCTCCGCAGTATTTT. It is translated as CASSLTGLPPQYF.

The chain uses TRBV27 and TRBJ2-7, with D possibly being TRBD1 or TRBD2 (7 bases each). This CDR3 is 18 amino acids long. V was pared by 3 bases and J by 4 bases, with 25 bases between. Germline assignment: CDR1 MNHEY and CDR2 SMNVEV (reference sequence). The DNA of the CDR3 is TGTGCCAGCAGTTTTCGCCAGGGGGGGGGAATGAGTGTATACGAGCAGTACTTC. Translating gives CASSFRQGGGMSVYEQYF.

This clonotype turned up a few times. V and J are TRBV19 and TRBJ1-3; D ambiguous. There are 16 residues in the CDR3. V dropped 1 base and J dropped 0 bases, with 10 bases sitting between them. CDR1 is LNHDA and CDR2 is SQIVND in the germline V gene (reference sequence). Written as DNA, the CDR3 is TGTGCCAGTAGTATAGGAGCCGGGTCCTCTGGAAACACCATATATTTT. Translated, it gives CASSIGAGSSGNTIYF. The whole variable domain, filled in from reference TRBV19 and TRBJ1-3, reads DGGITQSPKYLFRKEGQNVTLSCEQNLNHDAMYWYRQDPGQGLRLIYYSQIVNDFQKGDIAEGYSVSREKKESFPLTVTSAQKNPTAFYLCASSIGAGSSGNTIYFGEGSWLTVV.

This chain joins TRBV10-1 and TRBJ2-7; the D is unclear. This CDR3 spans 15 amino acids. CDR1 is WNHNN, CDR2 SYGVQD, per germline (reference sequence). Trimming stripped 2 bases from V and 0 bases from J, with 11 bases between. The CDR3 is CASSEAGGSSYEQYF. Here the CDR3 DNA reads TGCGCCAGCAGTGAGGCAGGCGGCAGCTCCTACGAGCAGTACTTC.

This rearrangement joins TRBV6-5 to TRBJ1-5; TRBD1 matches at 8 bases. Germline loops: CDR1 MNHEY, CDR2 SVGAGI. The trim removed 0 bases at V and 4 bases at J, leaving 14 bases unmatched. The length of the CDR3 is 19 residues. The CDR3 bases are TGTGCCAGCAGTTACTCGATAGGGGCGCAGGGGGCTAGGAATCAGCCCCAGCATTTT. This gives the protein CASSYSIGAQGARNQPQHF.

The genes are TRBV6-2 or TRBV6-3 and TRBJ1-2, with D hard to call. V was clipped by 7 bases and J by 4 bases, with 13 bases between them. Germline loops: CDR1 MNHEY, CDR2 SVGEGT. The CDR3 is 13 residues long. CDR3 in amino acids: CASTTANTYGYTF. As DNA, the CDR3 is TGTGCCAGCACCACCGCGAACACCTATGGCTACACCTTC.

The chain is built from TRBV20-1 and TRBJ1-1; D is possibly TRBD1 (5 bases). CDR1 is DFQATT and CDR2 is SNEGSKA in the germline V gene (reference sequence). The CDR3 has 13 amino acids. Deletions cut 7 bases from V and 0 bases from J, with 12 bases between. CDR3 amino acids: CSVGQGMNTEAFF. The CDR3 coding sequence is TGCAGTGTTGGGCAGGGAATGAACACTGAAGCTTTCTTT.

This clonotype was detected a few times. The chain couples TRBV6-2 or TRBV6-3 to TRBJ2-3; TRBD1 matches 9 bases. The CDR3 has 20 residues. V was pared by 5 bases and J by 0 bases, with 18 bases of the junction left unmatched. Germline CDR1 is MNHEY and CDR2 is SVGEGT. CDR3: CASSQRGQGLTASSTDTQYF. In DNA, the CDR3 is TGTGCCAGCAGTCAAAGGGGACAGGGCCTCACTGCTAGTAGCACAGATACGCAGTATTTT.

The chain recombines TRBV27 with TRBJ1-1; D remains unclear. Germline V CDR1 and CDR2: MNHEY, SMNVEV (reference sequence). The CDR3 covers 14 residues. V shed 3 bases and J shed 0 bases, with 8 bases lying between them. The CDR3 DNA sequence: TGTGCCAGCAGTTTGGAGGGATTGAACACTGAAGCTTTCTTT. Translation gives CASSLEGLNTEAFF.

This chain connects TRBV5-1 to TRBJ2-1; D unclear. The length of the CDR3 is 14 residues. V was clipped by 0 bases and J by 6 bases, with 10 bases between them. The germline V gene encodes CDR1 SGHRS and CDR2 YFSETQ. The CDR3 coding sequence is TGCGCCAGCAGCTTGGTCGTCTCTGTCAATGAGCAGTTCTTC. It is translated as CASSLVVSVNEQFF.

As for this clonotype: As the CDR3 is not closed by the conserved phenylalanine or tryptophan, this likely results from a read error. The CDR3 coding sequence is TGTGCCAGCAGCTTAGAACCGGACTATGGCTACACCCTC. It yields the protein CASSLEPDYGYTL. The J gene is TRBJ1-2, the V gene TRBV7-9; no firm D call. CDR3 length equals 13 residues. The germline CDR1 and CDR2 sequences are SEHNR and FQNEAQ (reference sequence). The germline V and J ends were trimmed by 1 base and 3 bases, with 6 bases remaining between them.